The following is a T cell receptor (beta chain) sequence with its context. The ends lost 4 bases at V and 0 bases at J; junction bases unmatched: 10. Germline CDR1 SGHTA, CDR2 FQGNSA. This CDR3 is built from 19 residues. The data derive from a study of blood T cells in healthy people across ages. With a J-beta primer mix and a sample-barcoded 5' primer, a second PCR ran 7 to 11 cycles. TCRdb reprocessed the 5' RACE reads via MiXCR and lists one record per CDR3 protein. In the table there are 450,000 to 650,000 distinct CDR3 sequences, under 30% of which are singletons. Another study also made use of these data, one on T cells of mothers and their children.

The V and J genes are TRBV7-2 and TRBJ2-7; 15 bases fit TRBD2. Sequencing input: blood. This receptor was taken from a boy younger than 18 in good health. In nucleotides, the CDR3 is TGTGCCAGCAGCTCTCCCGGGACTAGCGGGGGGCGTTCCTCCTACGAGCAGTACTTC. It translates to CASSSPGTSGGRSSYEQYF. The whole variable domain, remainder taken from reference TRBV7-2 and TRBJ2-7, is GAGVSQSPSNKVTEKGKDVELRCDPISGHTALYWYRQSLGQGLEFLIYFQGNSAPDKSGLPSDRFSAERTGGSVSTLTIQRTQQEDSAVYLCASSSPGTSGGRSSYEQYFGPGTRLTVT.